This T cell receptor beta chain originates from a study of T cells expressing NK-cell markers. General study results and limits: In several donors, these clonotypes also led the CD3+CD56-NKG2C+ fraction.

Notes on this clonotype: Its target is not known.

The V gene's germline CDR1 is LNHDA and CDR2 SQIVND (reference sequence). The CDR3 has 15 residues. Libraries used 5'RACE template switching adding universal primer site and UMIs. TCRdb re-called the 5' RACE reads and catalogs CDR3 proteins one per entry, DNA excluded. The specimen's table records some 190,000 distinct CDR3 sequences. The source material was blood T cells: a sorted CD56 or NKG2C T cell subset, CD4+ or CD8+ T cells, or bulk PBMC T cells (not recorded which). The clonotype was recovered from a man aged 18-70 years in good health. The chain is built from TRBV19 and TRBJ2-3; TCRdb lists TRBD1, though no DNA is available to test this call. CDR3 sequence: CASSPGLGFTDTQYF.